The source of this T cell receptor beta chain is a study of beta chain features in type 1 diabetes. Study-level findings and limits: Shorter TCRB CDR3s, moderately but significantly so, marked every one of the four CD4+ subsets in Type 1 diabetes patients.

Details on this clone: What it binds is unknown.

Expressed TCRB transcripts got sequenced, as all isolated RNA was reverse transcribed. Assay used: immunoSEQ multiplex PCR; TCRdb lists only in-frame clones, some missing. The sample lists about 160,000 clones, roughly 60% occurring once. This CDR3 has 14 residues. The ends lost 4 bases at V and 10 bases at J; junction bases unmatched: 4. Germline V lookup: CDR1 MGHDK, CDR2 SYGVNS. The V call is TRBV25-1, the J call TRBJ1-6; 10 nucleotides align to TRBD1. This TCR derives from a man aged 30-40 years with type 1 diabetes. Sequencing was performed on naive CD4+ T cells from blood. The CDR3 region is CASSAGTGVSPLHF. DNA of the CDR3: TGTGCCAGCAGTGCCGGGACAGGGGTCTCACCCCTCCACTTT.